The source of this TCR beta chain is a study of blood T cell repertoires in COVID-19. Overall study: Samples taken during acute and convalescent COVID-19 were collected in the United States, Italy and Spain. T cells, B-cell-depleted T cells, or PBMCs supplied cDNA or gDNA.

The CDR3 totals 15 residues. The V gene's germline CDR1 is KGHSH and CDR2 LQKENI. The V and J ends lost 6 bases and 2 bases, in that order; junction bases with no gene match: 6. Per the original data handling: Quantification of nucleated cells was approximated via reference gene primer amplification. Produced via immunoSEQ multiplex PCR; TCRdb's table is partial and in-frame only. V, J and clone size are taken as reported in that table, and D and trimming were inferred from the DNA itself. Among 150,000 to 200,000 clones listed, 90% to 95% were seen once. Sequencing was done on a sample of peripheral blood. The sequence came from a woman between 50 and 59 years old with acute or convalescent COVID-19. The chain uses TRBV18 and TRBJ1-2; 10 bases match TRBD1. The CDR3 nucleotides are TGTGCCAGCTCGCGTCAGGGACAGGGGAACTATGGCTACACCTTC. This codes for CASSRQGQGNYGYTF.